The rows below give T cell receptor beta chains drawn from one sample of a study of blood T cell repertoires in COVID-19. Measured with immunoSEQ multiplex PCR; TCRdb has only the in-frame clones, and not every one. The sample has approximately 490,000 clones; approximately 91% are singletons. The source material was PBMCs or T cells enriched from blood (not recorded which). The receptors originated from a woman aged 55-69 years who had recovered from COVID-19. Both conserved end residues are part of each CDR3. Fields, in order: J gene, D gene, V gene, clone size, CDR3 protein, CDR3 DNA. A D gene is named only where the DNA matches it firmly. Only part of the rows carry a size: once, few, many, or a class if the clone is expanded.

>TRBJ2-1|TRBD2|TRBV19|-
CASRPLAGGVNEQFF
TGTGCCAGTAGACCCCTAGCGGGGGGCGTCAATGAGCAGTTCTTC
>TRBJ2-5|TRBD2|TRBV2|-
CASSGGGGLRETQYF
TGTGCCAGCAGTGGTGGGGGGGGGTTAAGGGAGACCCAGTACTTC
>TRBJ2-5|-|TRBV11-2|-
CASSLGLVRETQYF
TGTGCCAGCAGCTTAGGCCTAGTCCGAGAGACCCAGTACTTC
>TRBJ1-1|-|TRBV2|-
CASRSTLNTEAFF
TGTGCCAGCCGGTCGACTTTGAACACTGAAGCTTTCTTT
>TRBJ1-5|-|TRBV3-1/TRBV3-2|-
CASSQGGFVQHF
TGTGCCAGCAGCCAAGGCGGGTTTGTCCAGCATTTT
>TRBJ1-3|-|TRBV6-5|-
CASRTGSSGNTIYF
TGTGCCAGCAGGACAGGCAGTTCTGGAAACACCATATATTTT
>TRBJ2-1|-|TRBV12-5|-
CASGFGGDNEQFF
TGTGCTAGTGGTTTCGGAGGGGACAATGAGCAGTTCTTC
>TRBJ1-2|-|TRBV25-1|-
CASSESGSNYGYTF
TGTGCCAGCAGTGAATCGGGTAGCAACTATGGCTACACCTTC
>TRBJ2-5|TRBD1|TRBV4-1|-
CASSPGTEETQYF
TGCGCCAGCAGCCCTGGGACAGAAGAGACCCAGTACTTC
>TRBJ1-2|-|TRBV3-1/TRBV3-2|-
CASSFKSNYGYTF
TGTGCCAGCAGCTTCAAGAGTAACTATGGCTACACCTTC
>TRBJ1-6|-|TRBV5-4|once
CASSLPGGYSPLHF
TGTGCCAGCAGCTTGCCCGGGGGTTATTCACCCCTCCACTTT
>TRBJ2-6|-|TRBV2|-
CASMKEQAGANVLTF
TGTGCCAGCATGAAAGAACAGGCTGGGGCCAACGTCCTGACTTTC
>TRBJ2-7|TRBD1|TRBV5-1|-
CASSQLGQGADEQYF
TGCGCCAGCAGTCAATTAGGACAGGGGGCCGACGAGCAGTACTTC
>TRBJ1-5|TRBD1|TRBV5-6|-
CASSSWTRGLGNQPQHF
TGTGCCAGCAGCTCATGGACCAGGGGGCTTGGCAATCAGCCCCAGCATTTT
>TRBJ1-2|TRBD1|TRBV2|-
CASILLETGGGGYTF
TGTGCCAGCATTTTACTTGAGACAGGGGGCGGTGGCTACACCTTC
>TRBJ1-3|-|TRBV19|-
CASSRTGSGNTIYF
TGTGCCAGTAGCCGCACTGGCTCTGGAAACACCATATATTTT
>TRBJ1-5|TRBD1|TRBV19|-
CASSARQGASNQPQHF
TGTGCCAGTAGTGCTAGACAGGGGGCTAGCAATCAGCCCCAGCATTTT
>TRBJ2-6|TRBD1|TRBV5-1|once
CASSIGTGAGANVLTF
TGCGCCAGCAGCATAGGGACAGGGGCTGGGGCCAACGTCCTGACTTTC
>TRBJ2-2|-|TRBV12-5|once
CASGPGISDTGELFF
TGTGCTAGTGGCCCCGGGATTTCGGACACCGGGGAGCTGTTTTTT
>TRBJ2-3|TRBD2|TRBV2|-
CASRGGTSGDTQYF
TGTGCCAGCAGAGGGGGGACTAGCGGAGATACGCAGTATTTT
>TRBJ2-2|-|TRBV30|few
CAWSVVLASGELFF
TGTGCCTGGAGTGTTGTCCTAGCGTCCGGGGAGCTGTTTTTT
>TRBJ1-5|-|TRBV5-6|-
CASSLGAGQPQHF
TGTGCCAGCAGCTTGGGGGCTGGACAGCCCCAGCATTTT
>TRBJ2-6|-|TRBV9|-
CASSVGTGLTSGANVLTF
TGTGCCAGCAGCGTAGGTACAGGCCTGACCTCTGGGGCCAACGTCCTGACTTTC
>TRBJ2-7|TRBD1|TRBV24-1|-
CATSDPGQGGEQYF
TGTGCCACCAGTGACCCGGGACAGGGTGGCGAGCAGTACTTC
>TRBJ2-2|-|TRBV2|few
CASKGLGELFF
TGTGCCAGCAAGGGGTTGGGGGAGCTGTTTTTT
>TRBJ2-3|-|TRBV7-2|-
CASSLPGDTQYF
TGTGCCAGCAGCTTACCAGGGGATACGCAGTATTTT
>TRBJ2-7|TRBD2|TRBV15|-
CATSRAVLAGGLYEQYF
TGTGCCACCAGCAGGGCTGTCCTAGCGGGGGGGCTTTACGAGCAGTACTTC
>TRBJ1-5|-|TRBV28|few
CASSKYSQPQHF
TGTGCCAGCAGTAAATACAGTCAGCCCCAGCATTTT
>TRBJ1-1|-|TRBV2|-
CAITREMNTEAFF
TGTGCCATCACCCGGGAGATGAACACTGAAGCTTTCTTT
>TRBJ1-1|TRBD1|TRBV10-3|-
CALGDRMNTEAFF
TGTGCCTTGGGGGACAGGATGAACACTGAAGCTTTCTTT
>TRBJ2-3|TRBD2|TRBV3-1/TRBV3-2|-
CASSPGGGSDTQYF
TGTGCCAGCAGCCCCGGGGGGGGCTCAGATACGCAGTATTTT
>TRBJ1-5|TRBD1|TRBV6-1|once
CASSEAGTDDQPQHF
TGTGCCAGCAGTGAAGCTGGGACAGATGATCAGCCCCAGCATTTT
>TRBJ2-1|TRBD1|TRBV30|-
CAWSSGQGAFYNEQFF
TGTGCCTGGAGTTCCGGACAGGGGGCCTTTTACAATGAGCAGTTCTTC
>TRBJ1-4|TRBD1|TRBV5-1|-
CASSRDDSQGAGEKLFF
TGCGCCAGCAGCCGTGACGATTCACAGGGGGCGGGTGAAAAACTGTTTTTT
>TRBJ1-1|-|TRBV6-1|-
CASSEGQVYEAFF
TGTGCCAGCAGTGAAGGGCAGGTTTATGAAGCTTTCTTT
>TRBJ2-3|TRBD2|TRBV9|-
CASSPTSGGTDTQYF
TGTGCCAGCAGCCCGACTAGCGGGGGCACAGATACGCAGTATTTT
>TRBJ1-5|-|TRBV7-8|few
CASRESGQNNQPQHF
TGTGCCAGCAGAGAAAGCGGACAGAACAATCAGCCCCAGCATTTT
>TRBJ1-4|-|TRBV14|-
CASSVGQSTNEKLFF
TGTGCCAGCAGCGTGGGCCAAAGCACTAATGAAAAACTGTTTTTT
>TRBJ2-1|-|TRBV9|-
CASSVGLGQGSDNEQFF
TGTGCCAGCAGCGTAGGGTTAGGGCAGGGGTCGGACAATGAGCAGTTCTTC
>TRBJ1-3|TRBD1|TRBV4-2|-
CASSPRDRDAGNTIYF
TGTGCCAGCAGCCCGAGGGACAGAGACGCCGGAAACACCATATATTTT
>TRBJ2-3|TRBD2|TRBV6-2/TRBV6-3|-
CASSYLGLAVTDTQYF
TGTGCCAGCAGTTATTTGGGACTAGCGGTCACAGATACGCAGTATTTT
>TRBJ1-1|-|TRBV18|-
CASSGDREAFF
TGTGCCAGCTCAGGAGACAGAGAAGCTTTCTTT
>TRBJ1-2|-|TRBV9|-
CASSVVSTVANYGYTF
TGTGCCAGCAGCGTAGTCAGTACAGTAGCTAACTATGGCTACACCTTC
>TRBJ1-5|TRBD1|TRBV10-3|once
CAISESFDRGRNQPQHF
TGTGCCATCAGTGAGTCTTTTGACAGGGGGCGGAATCAGCCCCAGCATTTT
>TRBJ1-1|-|TRBV30|-
CAWRRGNTEAFF
TGTGCCTGGAGACGGGGGAACACTGAAGCTTTCTTT
>TRBJ1-3|-|TRBV2|-
CASTTGYGNTIYF
TGTGCCAGCACCACAGGGTATGGAAACACCATATATTTT
>TRBJ2-3|TRBD2|TRBV18|-
CASSPIAGGKTDTQYF
TGTGCCAGCTCACCGATAGCGGGGGGGAAGACAGATACGCAGTATTTT
>TRBJ2-6|-|TRBV2|-
CASSVTGPGANVLTF
TGTGCCAGCAGTGTAACGGGTCCTGGGGCCAACGTCCTGACTTTC
>TRBJ2-1|-|TRBV6-5|-
CASTGTFGGFEQFF
TGTGCCAGCACGGGGACGTTTGGGGGGTTTGAGCAGTTCTTC
>TRBJ1-5|-|TRBV5-1|once
CASSSSPNQPQHF
TGCGCCAGCAGCTCCTCCCCCAATCAGCCCCAGCATTTT
>TRBJ1-2|-|TRBV3-1/TRBV3-2|once
CASSQAREGYTF
TGTGCCAGCAGCCAAGCGAGGGAAGGCTACACCTTC
>TRBJ1-2|-|TRBV3-1/TRBV3-2|-
CAAFGGQGRNGYTF
TGTGCCGCCTTCGGCGGTCAGGGAAGAAATGGCTACACCTTC
>TRBJ1-2|-|TRBV6-5|-
CASSSGWDYGYTF
TGTGCCAGCAGTTCAGGTTGGGACTATGGCTACACCTTC
>TRBJ1-5|-|TRBV28|few
CASRGDSPSNQPQHF
TGTGCCAGCAGGGGTGACAGTCCTAGCAATCAGCCCCAGCATTTT
>TRBJ2-1|TRBD1|TRBV30|-
CAWWDSDNEQFF
TGTGCCTGGTGGGACAGCGACAATGAGCAGTTCTTC